The T cell receptor beta chain described here comes from a study of technical replicates of blood from several donors. The method was immunoSEQ multiplex PCR; TCRdb's version includes in-frame clones alone and lacks a portion of them. Here the sample spans more than 75,000 clones, approximately 94% being singletons. In germline, CDR1 is WSHSY, CDR2 SAAADI. Unmatched junction bases numbered 10, after V lost 6 bases and J lost 0 bases. CDR3 size: 16 residues. The rearrangement links TRBV10-2 to TRBJ2-7; 8 bases are a match to TRBD1. The source is a human donor in good health. Sequenced sample: T cells isolated from PBMCs. The CDR3 is CASRGFDRGSSYEQYF. CDR3 DNA: TGCGCCAGCAGAGGGTTTGACAGGGGAAGCTCCTACGAGCAGTACTTC.